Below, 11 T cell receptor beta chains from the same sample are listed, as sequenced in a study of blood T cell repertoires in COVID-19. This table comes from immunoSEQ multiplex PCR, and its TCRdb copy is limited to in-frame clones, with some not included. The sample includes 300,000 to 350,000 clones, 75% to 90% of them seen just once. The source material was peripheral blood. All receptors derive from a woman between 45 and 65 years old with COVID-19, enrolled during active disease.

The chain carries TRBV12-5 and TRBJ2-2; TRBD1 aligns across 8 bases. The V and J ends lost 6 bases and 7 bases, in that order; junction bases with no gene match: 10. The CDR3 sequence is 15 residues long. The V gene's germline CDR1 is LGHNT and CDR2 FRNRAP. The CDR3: CASGHGQGMGGELFF. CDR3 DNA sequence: TGTGCTAGTGGACATGGACAGGGTATGGGCGGGGAGCTGTTTTTT.

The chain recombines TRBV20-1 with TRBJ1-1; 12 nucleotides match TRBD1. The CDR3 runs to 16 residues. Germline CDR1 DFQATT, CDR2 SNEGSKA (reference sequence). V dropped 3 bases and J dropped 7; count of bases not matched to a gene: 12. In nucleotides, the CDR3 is TGCAGTGCTAGTGCTGCTCAGGGACAGGGGGCTTATGAAGCTTTCTTT. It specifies CSASAAQGQGAYEAFF.

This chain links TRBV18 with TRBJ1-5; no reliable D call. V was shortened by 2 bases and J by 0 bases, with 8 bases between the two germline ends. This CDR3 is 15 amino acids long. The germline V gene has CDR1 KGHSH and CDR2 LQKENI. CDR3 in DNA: TGTGCCAGCTCACCAGACATCTTTAGCAATCAGCCCCAGCATTTT. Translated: CASSPDIFSNQPQHF.

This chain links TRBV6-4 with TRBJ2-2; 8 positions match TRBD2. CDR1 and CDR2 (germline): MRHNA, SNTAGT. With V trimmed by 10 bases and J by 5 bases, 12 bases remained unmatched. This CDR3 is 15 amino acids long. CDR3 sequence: CATKERERGTGELFF. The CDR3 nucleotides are TGTGCCACCAAAGAGCGGGAGCGTGGGACCGGGGAGCTGTTTTTT.

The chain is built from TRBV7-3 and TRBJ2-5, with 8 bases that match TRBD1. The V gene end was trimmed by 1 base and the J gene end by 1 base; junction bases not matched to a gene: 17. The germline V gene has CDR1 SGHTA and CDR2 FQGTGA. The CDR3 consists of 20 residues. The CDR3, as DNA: TGTGCCAGCAGCTTAAGGCCGGCAGGGGGCGTCCTGGGGGGCCAAGAGACCCAGTACTTC. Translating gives CASSLRPAGGVLGGQETQYF.

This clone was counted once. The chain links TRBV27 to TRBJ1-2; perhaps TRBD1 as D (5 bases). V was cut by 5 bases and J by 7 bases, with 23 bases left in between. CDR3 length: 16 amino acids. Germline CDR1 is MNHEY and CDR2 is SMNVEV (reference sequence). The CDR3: CASSPRGRLGYSGYTF. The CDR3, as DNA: TGTGCCAGCAGTCCCCGGGGGAGGTTGGGTTACTCTGGCTACACCTTC.

The chain's CDR3 is CASSVGSPREKLFF. The CDR3 DNA follows: TGTGCCAGCAGTGTGGGCTCGCCCCGAGAAAAACTGTTTTTT. This rearrangement joins TRBV25-1 to TRBJ1-4; no firm D call. CDR1 and CDR2 (germline): MGHDK, SYGVNS. Trimming took 4 bases from V and 8 from J, leaving 14 bases between them. CDR3 length: 14 amino acids.

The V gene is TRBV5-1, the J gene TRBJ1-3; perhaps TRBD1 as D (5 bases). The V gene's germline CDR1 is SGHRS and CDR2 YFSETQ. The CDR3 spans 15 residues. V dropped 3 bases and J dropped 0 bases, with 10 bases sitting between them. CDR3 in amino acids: CASSSTGFSGNTIYF. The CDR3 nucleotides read TGCGCCAGCAGCTCTACAGGATTCTCTGGAAACACCATATATTTT.

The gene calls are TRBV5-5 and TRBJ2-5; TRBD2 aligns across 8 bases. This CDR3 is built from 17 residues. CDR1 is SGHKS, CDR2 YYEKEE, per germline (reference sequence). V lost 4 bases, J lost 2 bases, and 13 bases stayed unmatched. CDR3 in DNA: TGTGCCAGCAGCGCCCGTACTAGCGGAACACCTCAAGAGACCCAGTACTTC. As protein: CASSARTSGTPQETQYF.

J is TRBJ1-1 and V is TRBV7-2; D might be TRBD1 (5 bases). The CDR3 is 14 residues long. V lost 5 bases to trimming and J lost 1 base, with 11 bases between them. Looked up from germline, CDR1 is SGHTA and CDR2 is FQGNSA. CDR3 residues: CASSEIGENTEAFF. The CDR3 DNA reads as TGTGCCAGCAGCGAAATAGGGGAGAACACTGAAGCTTTCTTT.

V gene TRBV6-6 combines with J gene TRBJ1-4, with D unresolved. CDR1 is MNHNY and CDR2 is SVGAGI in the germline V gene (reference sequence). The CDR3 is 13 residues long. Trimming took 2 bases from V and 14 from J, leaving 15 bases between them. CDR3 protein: CASSYHESGGLFF. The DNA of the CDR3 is TGTGCCAGCAGTTACCACGAGTCGGGCGGGCTGTTTTTT.